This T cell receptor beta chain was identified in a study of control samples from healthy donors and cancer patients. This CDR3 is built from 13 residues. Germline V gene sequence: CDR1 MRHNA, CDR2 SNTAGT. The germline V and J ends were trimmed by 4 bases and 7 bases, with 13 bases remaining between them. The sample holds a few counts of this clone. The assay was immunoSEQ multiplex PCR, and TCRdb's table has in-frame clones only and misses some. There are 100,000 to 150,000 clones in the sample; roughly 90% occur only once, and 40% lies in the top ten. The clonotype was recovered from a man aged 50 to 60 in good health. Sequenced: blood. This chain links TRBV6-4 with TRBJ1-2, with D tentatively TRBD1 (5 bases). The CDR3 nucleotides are TGTGCCAGCAGTGCTTCACCAGGGTCTGGCTACACCTTC. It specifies CASSASPGSGYTF.